This T cell receptor (beta chain) was profiled in a study of cytotoxic CD8 clonotypes in ibrutinib-treated CLL. Sequencing was designed to attain a depth spanning 1 in 200,000 to 1 in 1 million T cells. Here immunoSEQ multiplex PCR was the method, and the copy in TCRdb shows in-frame clones only, minus some. This sample has approximately 350,000 clones; approximately 67% occur once, and the top ten carry about 6.7%. This sample comprised PBMCs, obtained after 36 months of ibrutinib treatment. The clonotype was recovered from a human donor with chronic lymphocytic leukemia.

The CDR3 DNA reads as TGCGCCAGCAGTGAGAGTAGGGGGCAAGGTACGCAGTATTTT. This gives the protein CASSESRGQGTQYF. This chain connects TRBV10-1 to TRBJ2-3; the match to TRBD1 covers 7 bases. V dropped 2 bases and J dropped 8; count of bases not matched to a gene: 7. CDR1 is WNHNN and CDR2 is SYGVQD in the germline V gene (reference sequence). The CDR3 length is 14 residues.